This T cell receptor (beta chain) was documented in a study of cytomegalovirus exposure and HLA in healthy donors. Points from the study as a whole: In vitro confirmation showed three CMV-associated chains to be CMV antigen specific. In a later analysis, first-cohort TCR clusters were found to tend to co-occur in the 120 or so validation repertoires. Investigators reported 150 to 200 TCR beta chains as tied to cytomegalovirus. With high specificity and sensitivity, the classifier reportedly diagnosed cytomegalovirus status.

TCRdb's table, derived via immunoSEQ multiplex PCR, lists solely in-frame clones and lacks some. The table has around 190,000 clones, roughly 83% seen once. As for this clone: Antigen: not known.

CDR3 length equals 13 residues. V gave up 6 bases and J gave up 3 bases, with 10 bases separating them. Germline V gene data show CDR1 as SGHRS and CDR2 as YFSETQ. The rearrangement joins TRBV5-1 to TRBJ2-1; tentative D call: TRBD2 (5 bases). The source is a woman younger than 35 in good health and CMV-seronegative. Input material: PBMCs. The CDR3 reads CASTTGDYNEQFF. The DNA of the CDR3 is TGCGCCAGCACTACCGGGGACTACAATGAGCAGTTCTTC.